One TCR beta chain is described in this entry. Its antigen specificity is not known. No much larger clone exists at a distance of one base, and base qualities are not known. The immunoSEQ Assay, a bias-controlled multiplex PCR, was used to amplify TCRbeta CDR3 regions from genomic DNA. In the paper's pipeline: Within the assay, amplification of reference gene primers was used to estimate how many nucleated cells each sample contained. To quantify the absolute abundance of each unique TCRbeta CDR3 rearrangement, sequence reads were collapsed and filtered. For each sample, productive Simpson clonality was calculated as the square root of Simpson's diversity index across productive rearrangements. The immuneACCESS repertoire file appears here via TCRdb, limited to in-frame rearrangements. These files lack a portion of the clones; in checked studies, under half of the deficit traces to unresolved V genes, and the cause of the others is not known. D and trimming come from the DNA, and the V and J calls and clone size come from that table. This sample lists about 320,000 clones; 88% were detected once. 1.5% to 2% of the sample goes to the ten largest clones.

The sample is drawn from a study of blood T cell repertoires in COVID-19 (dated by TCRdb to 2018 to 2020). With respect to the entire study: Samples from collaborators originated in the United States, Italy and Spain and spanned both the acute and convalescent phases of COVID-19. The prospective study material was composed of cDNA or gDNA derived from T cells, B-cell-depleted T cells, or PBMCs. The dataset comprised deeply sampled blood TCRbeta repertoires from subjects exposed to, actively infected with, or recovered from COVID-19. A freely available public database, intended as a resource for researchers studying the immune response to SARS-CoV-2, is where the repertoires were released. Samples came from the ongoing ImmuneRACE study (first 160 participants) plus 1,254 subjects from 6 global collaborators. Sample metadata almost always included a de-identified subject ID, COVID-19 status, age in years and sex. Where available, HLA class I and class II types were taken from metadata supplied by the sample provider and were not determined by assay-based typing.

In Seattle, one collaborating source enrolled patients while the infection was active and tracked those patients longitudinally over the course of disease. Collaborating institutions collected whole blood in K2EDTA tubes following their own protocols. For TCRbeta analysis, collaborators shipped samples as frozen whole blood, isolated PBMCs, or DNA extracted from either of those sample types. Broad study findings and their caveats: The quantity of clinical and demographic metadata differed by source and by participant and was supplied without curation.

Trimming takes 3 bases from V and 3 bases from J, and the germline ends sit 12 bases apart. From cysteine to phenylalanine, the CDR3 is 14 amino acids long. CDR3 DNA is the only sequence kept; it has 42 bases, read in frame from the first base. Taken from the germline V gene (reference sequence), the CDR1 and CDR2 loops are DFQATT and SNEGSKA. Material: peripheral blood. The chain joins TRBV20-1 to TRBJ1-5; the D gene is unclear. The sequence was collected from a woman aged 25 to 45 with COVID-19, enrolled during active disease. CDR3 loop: CSASGQVYNQPQHF. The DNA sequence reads TGCAGTGCTAGTGGGCAGGTATACAATCAGCCCCAGCATTTT.